This T cell receptor (beta chain) was retrieved from a study of spatial heterogeneity in lung cancer. At the level of the study: A consistent excess of beta-chain over alpha-chain sequences was detected.

One entry per CDR3 protein results from TCRdb running MiXCR on the 5' RACE reads. This repertoire shows some 11,000 distinct CDR3 sequences, approximately 25% found once; its top ten account for 33%. V lost 5 bases and J lost 5, with 23 bases in between. The germline V gene has CDR1 SGDLS and CDR2 YYNGEE. CDR3 length equals 16 residues. The time point: sample taken at primary tumor resection. The input material, whole RNA from tumor, nontumor lung or frozen PBMC, was sequenced unsorted. The V gene is TRBV9, the J gene TRBJ2-7, with a tentative D call TRBD1 (7 bases). This sequence originates from a female donor with early-stage non-small cell lung cancer. This material consisted of PBMCs, taken at surgery. CDR3 in DNA: TGTGCCAGCAGTAATCCAGGGGGGACCCTCGTAAACGAGCAGTACTTC. Translation gives CASSNPGGTLVNEQYF.